This T cell receptor beta chain was identified in a study of naive and memory T cell subsets. CD8 T cells were positively selected from what remained after CD4 positive selection. Cells stained for CD3, CD4, CD8, CD45RA and CD27 were sorted into four subsets. Germline loops: CDR1 ENHRY, CDR2 SYGVKD. The CDR3 spans 12 residues. V lost 0 bases and J lost 4, with 2 bases in between. Two oligonucleotides, mixed equimolar, formed the beta constant-region primer covering TRBC1 and TRBC2. The ligated cDNA underwent four PCR rounds using SP2 and nested alpha and beta constant-region primers. TCRdb fed the UMI-ligation and nested PCR reads into MiXCR, producing one record per CDR3 protein. The table includes roughly 91,000 distinct CDR3 sequences, under 15% detected once. The study's findings and limits: In naive cells, over 95% of TCR sequences were seen only once.

In this sample, this clonotype turned up many times. What it binds is unknown. The source is a human donor in good health. What was sequenced was central memory CD4+ T cells from blood. The chain recombines TRBV10-3 with TRBJ2-3, with no clear D. The CDR3 is CAISESADTQYF. Written as DNA, the CDR3 is TGTGCCATCAGTGAGTCTGCAGATACGCAGTATTTT.